This T cell receptor beta chain was recovered during a study of blood T cell repertoires in COVID-19. Study background: Acute and convalescent COVID-19 specimens originated in the United States, Italy and Spain. The cDNA or gDNA used as material had been derived from T cells, B-cell-depleted T cells, or PBMCs.

The method was immunoSEQ multiplex PCR; TCRdb's version includes in-frame clones alone and lacks a portion of them. The table shows 50,000 to 65,000 clones, with around 84% occurring only once. Germline trimming cut 5 bases from V and 7 bases from J; bases unmatched to any gene: 8. The germline CDR1 and CDR2 sequences are LNHDA and SQIVND (reference sequence). The CDR3 is 15 amino acids. Sequencing was performed on peripheral blood. V gene TRBV19 combines with J gene TRBJ1-6, with 7 positions matching TRBD1. The receptor comes from a man between 65 and 80 years old with acute or convalescent COVID-19. CDR3: CASSYPGQINSPLHF. The CDR3 DNA sequence: TGTGCCAGTAGTTATCCGGGACAGATAAATTCACCCCTCCACTTT.